Below are 12 T cell receptor beta chains sequenced from a single sample in a study of cytomegalovirus exposure and HLA in healthy donors. This PCR relied on a set of 60 Vbeta primers and 13 Jbeta primers. The method was immunoSEQ multiplex PCR; TCRdb's version includes in-frame clones alone and lacks a portion of them. Among about 110,000 clones listed, around 70% were seen once. Material for sequencing was PBMCs. Receptors originate from a woman aged 40 to 49 in good health and CMV-seropositive.

The chain is built from TRBV15 and TRBJ2-3, with 9 nucleotides matching TRBD2. J was trimmed by 2 bases and V by 5 bases; bases with no gene match: 5. Germline CDR1 reads LNHNV; CDR2 reads YYDKDF (reference sequence). This CDR3 spans 15 amino acids. DNA for the CDR3: TGTGCCACCAGCGCTAGCGGGGCCAACACAGATACGCAGTATTTT. Protein: CATSASGANTDTQYF.

The V and J genes are TRBV7-6 and TRBJ2-1, with 13 bases identical to TRBD2. The junction had 9 bases not matched to a gene; V was cut back by 4 bases and J by 0 bases. Germline CDR1 SGHVS, CDR2 FNYEAQ. CDR3 length: 19 residues. CDR3 protein: CASSSGLAGRLRSYNEQFF. In DNA, the CDR3 is TGTGCCAGCAGCTCGGGACTAGCGGGGCGTTTACGCTCCTACAATGAGCAGTTCTTC.

This clone was seen only a few times. The CDR3 here is CASGFSRDRGINEQFF. Written as DNA, the CDR3 is TGTGCTAGTGGTTTCTCCCGGGACAGGGGAATCAATGAGCAGTTCTTC. This rearrangement joins TRBV12-5 to TRBJ2-1, with TRBD1 identical over 10 bases. This CDR3 has 16 residues. Germline CDR1 LGHNT, CDR2 FRNRAP. The V and J ends lost 3 bases and 6 bases, in that order; junction bases with no gene match: 8. Full variable domain (remainder filled in from reference TRBV12-5 and TRBJ2-1): DARVTQTPRHKVTEMGQEVTMRCQPILGHNTVFWYRQTMMQGLELLAYFRNRAPLDDSGMPKDRFSAEMPDATLATLKIQPSEPRDSAVYFCASGFSRDRGINEQFFGPGTRLTVL.

The rearrangement links TRBV5-1 to TRBJ1-5; D might be TRBD1 (5 bases). V lost 4 bases and J lost 4, with 9 bases in between. This CDR3 has 13 residues. Germline CDR1 reads SGHRS; CDR2 reads YFSETQ. The CDR3 reads CASSQGVNQPQHF. Here the CDR3 DNA reads TGCGCCAGCAGCCAAGGGGTAAATCAGCCCCAGCATTTT.

V and J are TRBV7-3 and TRBJ2-3; TRBD2 might be the D (6 bases). Germline-derived CDR1 and CDR2 are SGHTA and FQGTGA. The CDR3 is 15 amino acids. V was cut by 5 bases and J by 3 bases, with 15 bases left in between. CDR3 in amino acids: CASSPSGGETDTQYF. The CDR3 nucleotides read TGTGCCAGCAGCCCCAGCGGAGGGGAGACAGATACGCAGTATTTT.

This chain uses TRBV10-3 with TRBJ2-2; D may be TRBD2 (5 bases). Germline loops: CDR1 ENHRY, CDR2 SYGVKD. The CDR3 consists of 15 residues. Between the trimmed V and J ends, which lost 6 bases and 4 bases, there was a span of 15 bases. Written as DNA, the CDR3 is TGTGCCATCAGACGAACGGGGATGGGCACCGGGGAGCTGTTTTTT. The encoded protein is CAIRRTGMGTGELFF.

The chain has TRBV7-2 and TRBJ1-6, with unresolved D. V lost 3 bases to trimming and J lost 14 bases, with 11 bases between them. CDR1 and CDR2 (germline): SGHTA, FQGNSA. This CDR3 has 12 amino acids. The CDR3 DNA follows: TGTGCCAGCAGCTTGGTCTTAGGAGCCCTCCACTTT. Translating it yields CASSLVLGALHF.

J is TRBJ1-2 and V is TRBV13; TRBD1 agrees at 9 bases. This CDR3 contains 13 residues. Looked up from germline, CDR1 is PRHDT and CDR2 is FYEKMQ (reference sequence). The junction had 6 bases not matched to a gene; V was cut back by 5 bases and J by 8 bases. The CDR3 DNA follows: TGTGCCAGCAGCCACGGGACAGGGACAGGCTACACCTTC. Its protein is CASSHGTGTGYTF.

The chain is built from TRBV18 and TRBJ1-5, with 7 bases matching TRBD1. The CDR3 is made up of 14 amino acids. CDR1 is KGHSH, CDR2 LQKENI, per germline. V dropped 5 bases and J dropped 0; count of bases not matched to a gene: 1. In DNA, the CDR3 is TGTGCCAGCTCAGGGACAGATAGCAATCAGCCCCAGCATTTT. It encodes CASSGTDSNQPQHF.

V usage is TRBV4-2 and J usage is TRBJ2-5, with TRBD2 matching 9 bases. This CDR3 comprises 16 residues. After removal of 0 bases from V and 5 bases from J, the junction contained 7 bases not matched to a gene. The germline V gene encodes CDR1 LGHNA and CDR2 YNFKEQ. For the CDR3, the DNA is TGTGCCAGCAGCCAAGATGGCGGGGGGGCAGCTGAGACCCAGTACTTC. Protein sequence: CASSQDGGGAAETQYF.

This chain links TRBV10-3 with TRBJ1-5, with unresolved D. This CDR3 has 16 residues. The V end lost 3 bases, the J end lost 0 bases, and 12 bases lay between the germline ends. Per germline, CDR1 ENHRY and CDR2 SYGVKD. Here the CDR3 reads CAISDASYYSNQPQHF. Here the CDR3 DNA reads TGTGCCATCAGTGATGCCAGTTACTATAGCAATCAGCCCCAGCATTTT.

The chain combines TRBV11-2 with TRBJ1-1; D is uncertain. The CDR3 spans 13 residues. CDR1 is SGHAT, CDR2 FQNNGV, per germline. V was shortened by 4 bases and J by 5 bases, with 11 bases between the two germline ends. This chain's CDR3 is CASSSGGRTEAFF. The DNA for the CDR3 is TGTGCCAGCAGCTCCGGCGGAAGGACTGAAGCTTTCTTT.